These T cell receptor beta chains were read from a single sample in a study of CD8 T cells in Susac syndrome. TCRdb re-analysed the immunoSEQ multiplex PCR reads in MiXCR, keeping a single row per CDR3 protein. Among 300,000 or so distinct CDR3 sequences listed, roughly 94% were seen once. The specimen sequenced was CD4+ T cells from PBMCs. The source is a human donor with multiple sclerosis. CDR3s include the opening cysteine and the closing phenylalanine or tryptophan. Fields, in order: J gene, clone size, V gene, CDR3 protein. Clone size, where shown, is once, few, many, or a class for clones that have expanded.

>TRBJ2-1|NA|TRBV5-8
CASSPLAGNYNEQFF
>TRBJ2-3|NA|TRBV11-2
CASSFGGGGIGRTDTQYF
>TRBJ1-4|once|TRBV6-1
CASSARTGQTNEKLFF
>TRBJ2-5|NA|TRBV10-3
CAISEGDFSQETQYF
>TRBJ2-7|NA|TRBV20-1
CSAAQGLGEQYF
>TRBJ1-6|NA|TRBV3-1
CASSPSSYNSPLHF
>TRBJ1-4|once|TRBV19
CASRTGVAEKLFF
>TRBJ2-2|once|TRBV18
CASFRSGTGELFF
>TRBJ2-7|NA|TRBV20-1
CSARRTSGLYEQYF
>TRBJ2-7|NA|TRBV7-2
CASSLDTAGDSEQYF
>TRBJ2-5|NA|TRBV2
CASSQQGHGGETQYF
>TRBJ2-1|NA|TRBV7-8
CASSLALSSYNEQFF
>TRBJ1-1|few|TRBV30
CAWGGQRKFMNTEAFF
>TRBJ1-3|NA|TRBV7-2
CASSARVGYDLSSGNTIYF
>TRBJ1-2|NA|TRBV7-9
CASSLGQLFYGYTF
>TRBJ2-5|NA|TRBV11-2
CASSTLGTETQYF
>TRBJ1-6|NA|TRBV27
CASSATNSPLHF
>TRBJ2-3|NA|TRBV20-1
CSAALQGASTDTQYF
>TRBJ1-5|NA|TRBV7-2
CASSFSGQGGNQPQHF
>TRBJ2-2|few|TRBV24-1
CATRGQGATGELFF
>TRBJ1-1|NA|TRBV20-1
CSAPNPRVGEGEAFF
>TRBJ2-3|NA|TRBV7-3
CASSPGKQADTQYF
>TRBJ2-2|NA|TRBV19
CASSKTSEPNTGELFF
>TRBJ1-2|NA|TRBV7-9
CASSVTGDHGYTF
>TRBJ2-1|NA|TRBV7-9
CATRASGPNNEQFF
>TRBJ2-1|NA|TRBV4-1
CASSHDLRGSRSNEQFF
>TRBJ1-6|NA|TRBV7-9
CASSRPRDRRRSPLHF
>TRBJ2-5|NA|TRBV25-1
CASSEDIRAKKTGSRGTQYF
>TRBJ2-3|few|TRBV10-1
CASSEGGTDTQYF
>TRBJ1-2|NA|TRBV5-1
CASSYQGAHGYTF
>TRBJ1-6|NA|TRBV3-1
CASSQDRGNSPLHF
>TRBJ1-2|NA|TRBV7-3
CASSAGTGRGYTF
>TRBJ2-1|NA|TRBV5-6
CASSFRVGSLNEQFF
>TRBJ2-5|NA|TRBV6-1
CASRGGQTYQETQYF
>TRBJ1-3|NA|TRBV18
CASSPLIDFGGEGNTIYF
>TRBJ2-1|NA|TRBV5-1
CASSLAGQGLAYPNEQFF
>TRBJ2-1|NA|TRBV6-2/TRBV6-3
CASSYGAQGRAGAPSSYNEQFF
>TRBJ2-7|NA|TRBV30
CAWSGGSYEQYF
>TRBJ2-2|NA|TRBV4-1
CASSPGTRITGELFF
>TRBJ2-7|few|TRBV7-2
CASSHFIAGEQYF
>TRBJ2-7|NA|TRBV20-1
CSAQAAGATYEQYF
>TRBJ2-5|NA|TRBV28
CASSIAGTGYQETQYF